The present entry profiles one T cell receptor (beta chain) with its context. Its antigen is unknown. A much more abundant neighbour one base away suggests this may be a read error. The data belong to a study of Graves' ophthalmopathy and Graves' hyperthyroidism. Study in general: Peripheral blood collection took place at initial diagnosis, before any treatment. General observations from the study: Blood contained most expanded thyroid clonotypes exceeding 0.001 frequency.

This CDR3 spans 14 amino acids. The germline V gene encodes CDR1 LGHNA and CDR2 YNFKEQ. Amplification targeted the TCR beta CDR3 regions, with RNA transcripts as the source material. The first round was an RT-PCR with HTBI primers, and the second round was a multiplex PCR. TCRdb called the multiplex PCR reads again in MiXCR, with one record for every CDR3 protein. Of about 640,000 distinct CDR3 sequences listed, about two fifths were seen once; the top ten hold roughly 3.5%. Ophthalmopathy in the donors was of moderate-to-severe activity, with CAS ≥3, NOSPECS ≥4 and duration under 3 months. In this cohort, patients with other autoimmune diseases, uncontrolled infections, pregnancy or lactation were excluded.

This clonotype was obtained from an adult man with Graves' ophthalmopathy. The chain has TRBV4-2 and TRBJ2-5, with 7 positions matching TRBD1. The DNA end lines up better with TRBJ2-7; the J call may be wrong. The sequencing input was peripheral blood. The CDR3 DNA sequence: TGTGCCAGCAGCGCGAGACAGGGTTCCTGCGAGCAGTACTTC. As protein: CASSARQGSCEQYF.